This T cell receptor beta chain derives from a study of post-analysis software for immune sequencing data. This clonotype appeared a few times. Its antigen is still unknown. Unique molecular identifiers were present in the TCR beta cDNA libraries. Each CDR3 protein is one row after TCRdb ran MiXCR on the PCR reads. The sample contains over 700,000 distinct CDR3 sequences, approximately 30% of which appear only once. CDR3 length equals 17 residues. Germline assignment: CDR1 DFQATT and CDR2 SNEGSKA (reference sequence). The ends lost 0 bases at V and 4 bases at J; junction bases unmatched: 9. Study-wide results and limits: In patients, five or six TRBV segments were more frequent than in controls, with TRBV5-6, TRBV5-1 and TRBV20-1 among them.

The chain couples TRBV20-1 to TRBJ2-6; 7 nucleotides match TRBD1. The origin of this receptor is a girl between 5 and 17 years old with multiple sclerosis. Sequencing was done on a sample of blood. The CDR3 DNA is TGCAGTGCTAGAGACGCGTGGGACAGTACCGGGGCCAACGTCCTGACTTTC. As protein: CSARDAWDSTGANVLTF.